This TCR beta chain was retrieved from a study of blood T cell repertoires in COVID-19. Repertoires were generated with immunoSEQ multiplex PCR, while TCRdb's copy carries only in-frame clones and drops some. The top ten clones hold less than 2% of a sample with about 140,000 clones, 88% of them seen once. V was pared by 6 bases and J by 0 bases, with 12 bases between. The CDR3 consists of 14 residues. Germline V gene sequence: CDR1 MDHEN, CDR2 SYDVKM. This sequence joins TRBV28 and TRBJ2-7; TRBD1 is a possible D gene (6 bases). The TCR sequence derives from a man in his 70s with acute or convalescent COVID-19. Material: peripheral blood. The CDR3 DNA reads as TGTGCCAGCAGACGAGAAGGGGGCTCCTACGAGCAGTACTTC. Its protein is CASRREGGSYEQYF.